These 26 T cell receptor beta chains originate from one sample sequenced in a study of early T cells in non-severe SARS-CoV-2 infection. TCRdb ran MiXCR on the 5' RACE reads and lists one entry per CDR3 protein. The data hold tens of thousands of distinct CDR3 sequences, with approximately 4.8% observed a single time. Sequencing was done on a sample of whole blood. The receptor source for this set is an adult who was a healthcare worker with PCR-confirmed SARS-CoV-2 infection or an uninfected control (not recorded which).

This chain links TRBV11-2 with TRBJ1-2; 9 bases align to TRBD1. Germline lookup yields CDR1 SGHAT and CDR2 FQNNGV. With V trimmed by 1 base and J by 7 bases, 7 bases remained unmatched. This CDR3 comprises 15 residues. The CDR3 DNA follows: TGTGCCAGCAGCTTAGGAGGGGACAGGGAGGTTGGCTACACCTTC. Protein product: CASSLGGDREVGYTF.

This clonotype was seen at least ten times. CDR3 DNA sequence: TGTGCCAGCAGTTTTTTGGGGCGTCGCTATGGCTACACCTTC. Protein sequence: CASSFLGRRYGYTF. This chain uses TRBV12-3 or TRBV12-4 with TRBJ1-2, with a tentative D call TRBD1 (5 bases). The V gene lost 3 bases and the J gene lost 4 bases, with 12 bases spanning the gap. The CDR3 has 14 residues.

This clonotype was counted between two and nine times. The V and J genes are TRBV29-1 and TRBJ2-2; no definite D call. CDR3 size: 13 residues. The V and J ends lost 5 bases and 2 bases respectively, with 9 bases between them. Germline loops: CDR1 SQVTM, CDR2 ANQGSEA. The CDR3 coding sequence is TGCAGCGTTACCCAGCCCAACACCGGGGAGCTGTTTTTT. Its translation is CSVTQPNTGELFF.

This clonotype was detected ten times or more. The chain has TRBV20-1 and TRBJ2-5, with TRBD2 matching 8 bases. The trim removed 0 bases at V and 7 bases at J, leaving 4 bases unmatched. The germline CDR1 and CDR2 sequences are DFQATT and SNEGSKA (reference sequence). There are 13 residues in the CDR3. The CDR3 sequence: CSARDGGGSTQYF. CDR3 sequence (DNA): TGCAGTGCTAGAGACGGGGGGGGCTCGACCCAGTACTTC.

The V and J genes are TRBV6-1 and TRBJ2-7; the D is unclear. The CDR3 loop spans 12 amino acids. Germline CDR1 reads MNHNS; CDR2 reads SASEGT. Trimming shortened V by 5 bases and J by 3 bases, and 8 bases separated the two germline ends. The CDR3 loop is CASSPPIYEQYF. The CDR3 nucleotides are TGTGCCAGCAGTCCTCCTATCTACGAGCAGTACTTC.

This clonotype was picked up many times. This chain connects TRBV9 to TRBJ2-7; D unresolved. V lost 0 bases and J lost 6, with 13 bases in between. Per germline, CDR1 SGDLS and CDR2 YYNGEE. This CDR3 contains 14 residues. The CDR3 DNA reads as TGTGCCAGCAGCGTAGATGCTTCCCGACTCGAGCAGTACTTC. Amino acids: CASSVDASRLEQYF.

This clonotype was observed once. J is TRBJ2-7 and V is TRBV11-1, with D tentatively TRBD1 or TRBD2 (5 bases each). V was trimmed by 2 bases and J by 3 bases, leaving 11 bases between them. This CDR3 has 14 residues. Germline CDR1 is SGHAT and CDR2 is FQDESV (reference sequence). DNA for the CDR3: TGTGCCAGCAGCTTAAGGGACGCAAGCTACGAGCAGTACTTC. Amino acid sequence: CASSLRDASYEQYF.

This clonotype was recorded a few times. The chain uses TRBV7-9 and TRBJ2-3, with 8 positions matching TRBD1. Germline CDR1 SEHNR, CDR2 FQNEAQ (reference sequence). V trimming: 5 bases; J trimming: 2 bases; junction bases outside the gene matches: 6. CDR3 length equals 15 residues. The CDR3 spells CASSLQGGHTDTQYF. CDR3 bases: TGTGCCAGCAGCCTACAGGGGGGTCACACAGATACGCAGTATTTT. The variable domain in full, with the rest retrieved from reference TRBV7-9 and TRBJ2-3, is DTGVSQNPRHKITKRGQNVTFRCDPISEHNRLYWYRQTLGQGPEFLTYFQNEAQLEKSRLLSDRFSAERPKGSFSTLEIQRTEQGDSAMYLCASSLQGGHTDTQYFGPGTRLTVL.

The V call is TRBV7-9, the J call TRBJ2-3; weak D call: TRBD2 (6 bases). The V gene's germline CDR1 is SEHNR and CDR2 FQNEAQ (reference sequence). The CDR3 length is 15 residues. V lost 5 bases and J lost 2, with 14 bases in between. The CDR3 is CASSDGLSLTDTQYF. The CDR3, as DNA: TGTGCCAGCAGCGACGGACTATCACTCACAGATACGCAGTATTTT.

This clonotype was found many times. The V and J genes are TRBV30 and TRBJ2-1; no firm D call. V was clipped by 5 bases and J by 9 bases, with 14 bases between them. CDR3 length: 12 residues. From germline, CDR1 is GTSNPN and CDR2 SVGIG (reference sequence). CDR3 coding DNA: TGTGCCTGGTCCCCGAGCCGCGGTGAGCAGTTCTTC. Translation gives CAWSPSRGEQFF.

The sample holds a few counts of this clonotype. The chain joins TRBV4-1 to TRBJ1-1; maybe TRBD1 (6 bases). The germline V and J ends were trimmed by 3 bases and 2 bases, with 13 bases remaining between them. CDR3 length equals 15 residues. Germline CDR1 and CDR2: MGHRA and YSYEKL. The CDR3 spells CASSHVGGSNTEAFF. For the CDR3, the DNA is TGCGCCAGCAGCCACGTAGGGGGTAGTAACACTGAAGCTTTCTTT.

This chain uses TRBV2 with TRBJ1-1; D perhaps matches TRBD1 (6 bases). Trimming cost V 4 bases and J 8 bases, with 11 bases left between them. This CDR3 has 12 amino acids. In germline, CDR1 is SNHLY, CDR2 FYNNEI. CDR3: CASSAQGQEAFF. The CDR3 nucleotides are TGTGCCAGCAGTGCCCAAGGACAGGAAGCTTTCTTT. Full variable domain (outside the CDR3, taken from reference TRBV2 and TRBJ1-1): EPEVTQTPSHQVTQMGQEVILRCVPISNHLYFYWYRQILGQKVEFLVSFYNNEISEKSEIFDDQFSVERPDGSNFTLKIRSTKLEDSAMYFCASSAQGQEAFFGQGTRLTVV.

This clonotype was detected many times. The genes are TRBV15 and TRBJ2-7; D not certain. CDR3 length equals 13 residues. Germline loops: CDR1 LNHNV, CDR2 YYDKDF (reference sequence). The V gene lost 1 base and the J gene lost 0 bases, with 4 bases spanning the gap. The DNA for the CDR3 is TGTGCCACCAGCAGAGGCGACTCCTACGAGCAGTACTTC. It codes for CATSRGDSYEQYF.

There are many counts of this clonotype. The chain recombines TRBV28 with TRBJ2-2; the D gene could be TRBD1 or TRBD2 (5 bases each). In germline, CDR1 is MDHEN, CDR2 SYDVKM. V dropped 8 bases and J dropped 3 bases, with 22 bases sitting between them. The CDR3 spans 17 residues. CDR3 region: CASLRNIARQYTGELFF. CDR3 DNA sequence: TGTGCCAGCTTACGTAACATAGCGAGACAGTACACCGGGGAGCTGTTTTTT.

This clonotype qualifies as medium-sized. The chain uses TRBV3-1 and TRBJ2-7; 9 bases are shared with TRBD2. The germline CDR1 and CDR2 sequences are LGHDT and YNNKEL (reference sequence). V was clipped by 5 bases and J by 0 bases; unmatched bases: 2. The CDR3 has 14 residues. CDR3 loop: CASSTSGHSYEQYF. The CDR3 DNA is TGTGCCAGCAGCACTAGCGGGCACTCCTACGAGCAGTACTTC.

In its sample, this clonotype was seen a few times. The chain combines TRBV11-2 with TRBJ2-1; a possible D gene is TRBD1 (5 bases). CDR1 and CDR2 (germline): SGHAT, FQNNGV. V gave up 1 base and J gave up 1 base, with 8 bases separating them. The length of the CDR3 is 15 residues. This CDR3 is CASSLAGLSYNEQFF. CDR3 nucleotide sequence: TGTGCCAGCAGCTTAGCAGGGCTATCCTACAATGAGCAGTTCTTC. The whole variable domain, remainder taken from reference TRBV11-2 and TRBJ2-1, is EAGVAQSPRYKIIEKRQSVAFWCNPISGHATLYWYQQILGQGPKLLIQFQNNGVVDDSQLPKDRFSAERLKGVDSTLKIQPAKLEDSAVYLCASSLAGLSYNEQFFGPGTRLTVL.

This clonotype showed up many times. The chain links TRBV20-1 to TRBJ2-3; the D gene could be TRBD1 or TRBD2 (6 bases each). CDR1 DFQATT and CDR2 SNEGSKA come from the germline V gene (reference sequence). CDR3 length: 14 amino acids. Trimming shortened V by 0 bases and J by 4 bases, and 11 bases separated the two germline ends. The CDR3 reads CSARDGQRADTQYF. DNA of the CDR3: TGCAGTGCTAGAGACGGACAGCGGGCAGATACGCAGTATTTT.

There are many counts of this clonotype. CDR3 DNA: TGCGCCAGCAGCTTGGCCAGGGGACCGACATCCTCCCTGGACAGGTGGCAAGAGACCCAGTACTTC. This sequence encodes CASSLARGPTSSLDRWQETQYF. The chain recombines TRBV5-1 with TRBJ2-5; 7 bases match TRBD1. CDR3 length: 22 residues. Germline V lookup: CDR1 SGHRS, CDR2 YFSETQ. V shed 0 bases and J 2 bases; nucleotides not matched to a gene: 25.

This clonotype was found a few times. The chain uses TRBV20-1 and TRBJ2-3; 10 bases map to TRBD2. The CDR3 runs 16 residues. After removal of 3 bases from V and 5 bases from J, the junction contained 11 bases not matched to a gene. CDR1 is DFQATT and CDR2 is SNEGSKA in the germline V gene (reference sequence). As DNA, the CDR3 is TGCAGTGCTAGCCCGCAAGCGGGGGGGCGACTAGATACGCAGTATTTT. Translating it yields CSASPQAGGRLDTQYF.

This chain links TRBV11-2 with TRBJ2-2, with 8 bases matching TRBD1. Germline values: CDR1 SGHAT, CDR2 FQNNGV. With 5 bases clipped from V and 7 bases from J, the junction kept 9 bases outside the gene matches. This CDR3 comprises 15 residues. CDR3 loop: CASSQTYRGSGELFF. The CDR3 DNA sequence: TGTGCCAGCAGCCAAACGTACAGGGGGAGCGGGGAGCTGTTTTTT.

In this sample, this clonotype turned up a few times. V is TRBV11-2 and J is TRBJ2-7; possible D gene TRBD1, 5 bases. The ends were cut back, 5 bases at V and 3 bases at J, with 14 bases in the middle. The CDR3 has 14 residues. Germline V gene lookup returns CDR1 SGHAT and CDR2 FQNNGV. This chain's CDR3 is CASSHAVQDYEQYF. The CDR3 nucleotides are TGTGCCAGCAGCCACGCCGTACAGGACTACGAGCAGTACTTC.

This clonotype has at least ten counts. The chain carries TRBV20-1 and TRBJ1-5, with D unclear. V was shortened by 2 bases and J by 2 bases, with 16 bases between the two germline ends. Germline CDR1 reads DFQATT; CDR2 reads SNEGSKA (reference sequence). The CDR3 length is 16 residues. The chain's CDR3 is CSARSWQALGNQPQHF. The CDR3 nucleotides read TGCAGTGCTAGAAGTTGGCAGGCACTTGGCAATCAGCCCCAGCATTTT.

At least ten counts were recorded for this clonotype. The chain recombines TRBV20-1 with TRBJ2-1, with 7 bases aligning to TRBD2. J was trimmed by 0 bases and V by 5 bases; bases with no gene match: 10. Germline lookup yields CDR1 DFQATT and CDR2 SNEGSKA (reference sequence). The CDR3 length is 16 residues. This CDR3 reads CSAPTHSSGSYNEQFF. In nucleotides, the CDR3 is TGCAGTGCTCCCACCCACTCTAGCGGCTCCTACAATGAGCAGTTCTTC.

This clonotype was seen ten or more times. Here the CDR3 reads CASTFSGTNEQFF. For the CDR3, the DNA is TGTGCCAGCACTTTTAGCGGGACCAATGAGCAGTTCTTC. This chain links TRBV6-5 with TRBJ2-1, with 8 bases that match TRBD2. V gave up 7 bases and J gave up 6 bases; unmatched junction bases: 5. Germline V gene sequence: CDR1 MNHEY, CDR2 SVGAGI. The CDR3 is 13 residues long.

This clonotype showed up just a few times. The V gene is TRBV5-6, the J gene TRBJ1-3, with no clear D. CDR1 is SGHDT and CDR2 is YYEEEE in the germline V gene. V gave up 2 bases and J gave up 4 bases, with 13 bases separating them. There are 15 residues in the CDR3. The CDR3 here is CASSFYPGSGNTIYF. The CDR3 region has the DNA TGTGCCAGCAGCTTTTACCCGGGCTCGGGAAACACCATATATTTT.

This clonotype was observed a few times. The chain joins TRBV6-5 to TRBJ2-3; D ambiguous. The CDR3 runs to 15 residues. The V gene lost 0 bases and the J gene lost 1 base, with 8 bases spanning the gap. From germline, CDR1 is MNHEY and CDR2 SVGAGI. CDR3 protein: CASSYSPKGTDTQYF. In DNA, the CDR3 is TGTGCCAGCAGTTACTCTCCGAAAGGCACAGATACGCAGTATTTT.